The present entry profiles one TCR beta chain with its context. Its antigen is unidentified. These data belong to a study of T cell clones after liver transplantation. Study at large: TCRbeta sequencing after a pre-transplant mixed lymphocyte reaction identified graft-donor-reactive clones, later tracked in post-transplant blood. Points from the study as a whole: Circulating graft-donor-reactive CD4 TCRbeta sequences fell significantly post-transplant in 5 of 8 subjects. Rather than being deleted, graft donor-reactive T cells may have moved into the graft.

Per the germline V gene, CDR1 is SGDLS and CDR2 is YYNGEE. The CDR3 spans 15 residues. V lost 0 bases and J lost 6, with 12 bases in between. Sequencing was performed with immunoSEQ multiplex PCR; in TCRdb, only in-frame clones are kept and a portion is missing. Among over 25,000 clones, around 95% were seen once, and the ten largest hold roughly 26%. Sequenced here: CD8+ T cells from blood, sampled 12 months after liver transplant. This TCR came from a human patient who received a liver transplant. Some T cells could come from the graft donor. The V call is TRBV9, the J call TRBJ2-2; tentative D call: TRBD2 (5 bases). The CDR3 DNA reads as TGTGCCAGCAGCGTAGGGTCTCCGAGGGCCGGGGAGCTGTTTTTT. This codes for CASSVGSPRAGELFF.